This T cell receptor (beta chain) was retrieved from a study of neurological immune-mediated disorders. Study-wide points: Private repertoires in all groups were suggested by the absence of shared CDR3 amino acid sequences among expanded clones across subjects.

This CDR3 is 14 amino acids long. Trimming left V 6 bases short and J 4 bases short, with 12 bases between. The germline gives CDR1 SGHVS, CDR2 FQNEAQ. Relative to its sample, this clonotype is medium-sized. No antigen is known for it. TCRdb recomputed calls from the 5' RACE reads with MiXCR, one row per CDR3 protein. The top ten hold 1.8% of the sample, which has 60,000 or so distinct CDR3 sequences, roughly 11% seen once. The clonotype was recovered from a man aged 60 to 69 in good health. The rearrangement links TRBV7-8 to TRBJ2-2; D is undetermined. Sequenced sample: PBMCs. The CDR3 loop reads CASRAYESTGELFF. The CDR3 DNA is TGTGCCAGCAGAGCTTATGAATCCACCGGGGAGCTGTTTTTT.